These 31 T cell receptor beta chains originate from one sample sequenced in a study of tumor-infiltrating lymphocytes in primary liver carcinoma. Bulk tissue was left unsorted, and RNA and DNA were co-extracted from about 21-30 mg of it. TCR beta cDNA was reverse-transcribed from roughly 520 ng of total RNA. The reaction used a constant-region primer and ProtoScript II reverse transcriptase. Each TCR beta library was derived from three nested multiplex PCR rounds that employed slightly modified ARM-PCR. Investigators reported that the first two PCR rounds, at roughly 10 cycles each, used TRBV1-TRBV30 forward primers with a C-beta reverse primer. Each CDR3 protein gets one entry after TCRdb re-called the multiplex PCR reads with MiXCR. The data contain approximately 99,000 distinct CDR3 sequences, 55% to 70% of them singletons. Sequencing used liver tumor tissue from sampling region 5. Subset noted: tumor region T5, tumor centre. These receptors were obtained from an older woman with primary liver carcinoma and hepatitis B virus infection.

This clonotype is judged medium-sized. The chain joins TRBV11-2 to TRBJ2-1; D is perhaps TRBD1 (6 bases). Trimming took 0 bases from V and 6 from J, leaving 12 bases between them. This CDR3 contains 15 residues. Germline-derived CDR1 and CDR2 are SGHAT and FQNNGV. In DNA form, the CDR3 reads TGTGCCAGCAGCTTAGAAGGGGGAGAGATCAATGAGCAGTTCTTC. It translates to CASSLEGGEINEQFF.

This clonotype was counted between two and nine times. This sequence may be a read error, since a much larger clone differs from it by one base. The chain has TRBV29-1 and TRBJ2-7, with TRBD1 matching 7 bases. Germline V CDR1 and CDR2: SQVTM, ANQGSEA. The length of the CDR3 is 13 residues. This chain's CDR3 is CSLEDRESYEQYF. For the CDR3, the DNA is TGCAGCCTTGAAGACAGGGAGTCCTACGAGCAGTACTTC.

This clonotype was observed many times. The genes are TRBV12-3 or TRBV12-4 and TRBJ1-1, with 7 positions matching TRBD1. Trimming cost V 6 bases and J 1 base; bases outside gene matches: 14. This CDR3 region has 17 residues. CDR3 sequence reads: CASRDGTDTIPNTEAFF. In DNA form, the CDR3 reads TGTGCCAGCAGGGATGGGACAGATACCATTCCGAACACTGAAGCTTTCTTT.

Turning to this clonotype: One base away lies a much larger clone, so this may be a sequencing read error. The V call is TRBV6-5, the J call TRBJ1-3; D not resolved. The CDR3 sequence is 11 residues long. The germline V gene has CDR1 MNHEY and CDR2 SVGAGI. The chain's CDR3 is CASSRGSTIYF. CDR3 DNA sequence: TGTGCCAGCAGCCGGGGAAGCACCATATATTTT.

Details on this clonotype: The germline gene is not matched at one end of the junction; a read error may be the cause. The genes are TRBV28 and TRBJ2-3; 8 nucleotides align to TRBD2. Looked up from germline, CDR1 is MDHEN and CDR2 is SYDVKM. The CDR3 contains 12 residues. The CDR3 nucleotides read TGTGCCAGCAGTATACTAGCGGATAAGCAGTATTTT. Translating gives CASSILADKQYF.

As concerns this clonotype: At one boundary the junction diverges from the germline segment, which might be a read error. This chain connects TRBV5-1 to TRBJ2-7; 10 nucleotides agree with TRBD2. Germline V CDR1 and CDR2: SGHRS, YFSETQ. The CDR3 runs to 15 residues. This chain's CDR3 is CASSPGTSGNPYQHF. For the CDR3, the DNA is TGCGCCAGCAGCCCCGGAACTAGCGGGAACCCTTACCAGCACTTC.

This clonotype was counted once. CDR3 residues: CASTRDVGEAFF. The CDR3 DNA reads TGCGCCAGCACCCGAGACGTGGGTGAAGCTTTCTTT. The chain is built from TRBV4-1 and TRBJ1-1, with unresolved D. The CDR3 has 12 amino acids. Deletions cut 7 bases from V and 7 bases from J, with 13 bases between. In germline, CDR1 is MGHRA, CDR2 YSYEKL.

A note on this clonotype: A much larger clone sits a single nucleotide away, making a read error possible. The chain carries TRBV5-1 and TRBJ1-5; no clear D. V was cut by 1 base and J by 0 bases, with 8 bases left in between. Per germline, CDR1 SGHRS and CDR2 YFSETQ. This CDR3 comprises 15 residues. The CDR3 protein is CASSLYGNSNQPQHF. The CDR3 bases are TGCGCCAGCAGCTTGTACGGGAATAGCAATCAGCCCCAGCATTTT.

The CDR3 here is CASSGEGQSTVAFF. The CDR3 DNA reads TGTGCCAGCAGCGGGGAAGGGCAGTCCACTGTGGCCTTCTTT. The J gene is TRBJ1-1, the V gene TRBV11-1, with D unclear. The CDR3 extends over 14 amino acids. Between the trimmed V and J ends, which lost 5 bases and 14 bases, there was a span of 24 bases. Germline-derived CDR1 and CDR2 are SGHAT and FQDESV (reference sequence).

As for this clonotype: With a much larger clone just one base away, this may be a read error. This sequence joins TRBV5-4 and TRBJ2-5, with no clear D. CDR3 length: 14 amino acids. Trimming cost V 4 bases and J 0 bases, with 10 bases left between them. Germline V gene lookup returns CDR1 SGHNT and CDR2 YYREEE (reference sequence). For the CDR3, the DNA is TGTGCCAGCAGCCCAGGCTACTACCAAGAGACCCAGTACTTC. It is translated as CASSPGYYQETQYF.

This clonotype was seen only a few times. Given a much more abundant clone one base away, this may be a read error. This chain connects TRBV11-2 to TRBJ2-3; D is possibly TRBD1 (5 bases). CDR1 is SGHAT and CDR2 is FQNNGV in the germline V gene. The CDR3 consists of 16 residues. The CDR3 is CVSSPLGGRGTDTQYF. Here the CDR3 DNA reads TGTGTCAGCAGCCCTCTCGGCGGCAGGGGCACAGATACGCAGTATTTT.

Turning to this clonotype: This may stem from a read error, because a much larger clone lies one nucleotide away. V usage is TRBV7-9 and J usage is TRBJ2-4; no clear D gene. Trimming took off 5 bases at V and 7 bases at J, with 6 bases between the two ends. Germline CDR1 reads SEHNR; CDR2 reads FQNEAQ (reference sequence). The CDR3 spans 11 residues. CDR3 sequence reads: CASSIENIQYF. The CDR3 bases are TGTGCCAGCAGCATAGAGAACATTCAGTACTTC.

Regarding this clonotype: One end of the junction fails to match germline, which may point to a read error. The chain has TRBV11-3 and TRBJ2-1, with a possible D match to TRBD1 (6 bases). CDR3 size: 17 residues. CDR1 is SGHNT and CDR2 is YENEEA in the germline V gene. The CDR3 nucleotides are TGTGCCAGTAGCTCCCTGGGGGCGCGGACCATGGGCAATGTGCAGTTCTTC. Amino acids: CASSSLGARTMGNVQFF.

In regard to this clonotype: This is likely a read error, given that the CDR3 carries no conserved phenylalanine or tryptophan at its end. Because the CDR3's place on the DNA is in doubt, the DNA is left out and the CDR3 is given as listed by TCRdb. The CDR3 sequence: CASSYSPGGLNQPQHL. J is TRBJ1-5 and V is TRBV6-6; the listed D gene, TRBD1, was not tested against the DNA. The CDR3 length is 16 residues, termini included. CDR1 MNHNY and CDR2 SVGAGI come from the germline V gene (reference sequence).

V is TRBV11-3 and J is TRBJ2-5; D perhaps matches TRBD1 (6 bases). This CDR3 region has 15 residues. V lost 1 base and J lost 9, with 18 bases in between. Germline V gene sequence: CDR1 SGHNT, CDR2 YENEEA. The CDR3 loop reads CASSLGTVGSLAQYF. The CDR3 nucleotides read TGTGCCAGCAGCTTAGGGACAGTGGGCTCCCTCGCCCAGTACTTC.

As concerns this clonotype: A much larger clone sits a single nucleotide away, making a read error possible. This chain links TRBV6-1 with TRBJ2-3, with 11 bases fitting TRBD2. This CDR3 comprises 17 residues. The V gene's germline CDR1 is MNHNS and CDR2 SASEGT. V was clipped by 11 bases and J by 0 bases; unmatched bases: 13. This chain's CDR3 is CAGQTSGAGSSTDTQYF. In nucleotides, the CDR3 is TGTGCCGGTCAGACTAGCGGGGCCGGGTCTAGCACAGATACGCAGTATTTT.

With regard to this clonotype: A junction end diverges from the germline sequence, so it may reflect a read error. The rearrangement links TRBV29-1 to TRBJ1-2, with 8 nucleotides matching TRBD1. Per germline, CDR1 SQVTM and CDR2 ANQGSEA. The CDR3 runs to 16 residues. CDR3 in amino acids: CSVEYTGQGSGNGYTF. CDR3 coding DNA: TGCAGCGTTGAATATACAGGACAGGGCAGTGGTAATGGCTATACCTTC.

For this clonotype: The conserved closing phenylalanine or tryptophan is absent in this CDR3, likely reflecting a read error. J is TRBJ2-5 and V is TRBV11-2; TRBD2 agrees at 9 bases. V shed 5 bases, J shed 8 bases, and the junction held 12 bases outside the gene matches. This CDR3 is 15 amino acids long. Germline CDR1 SGHAT, CDR2 FQNNGV. This CDR3 is CASSMGLALGDTQYY. The CDR3 nucleotides read TGTGCCAGCAGCATGGGACTAGCCCTGGGGGATACCCAGTACTAC.

The chain couples TRBV11-2 to TRBJ2-3, with D possibly being TRBD2 (5 bases). The CDR3 loop spans 15 amino acids. The germline V gene has CDR1 SGHAT and CDR2 FQNNGV. The ends were cut back, 6 bases at V and 15 bases at J, with 28 bases in the middle. The CDR3 nucleotides read TGTGCCAGCAGGCCCTCTGCGTCTAGCACAGATACGCGATATTTT. Its translation: CASRPSASSTDTRYF.

Points on this clonotype: Since no conserved phenylalanine or tryptophan closes the CDR3, a read error is the likely cause. The limits of the CDR3 on the DNA are not certain, so only TCRdb's listed CDR3 is given. The chain has TRBV6-4 and TRBJ2-3; TRBD2 is the table's D call, not checked against the DNA. Germline V gene sequence: CDR1 MRHNA, CDR2 SNTAGT. The CDR3 is 16 residues long, ends included. CDR3 sequence: CASSDVAGGSTDTLYS.

In regard to this clonotype: Since the CDR3 does not end with the conserved phenylalanine or tryptophan, this likely comes from a read error. It is unclear where the CDR3 begins or ends on the DNA, so no DNA is shown, and the CDR3 is as TCRdb lists it. The chain uses TRBV11-3 and TRBJ2-7; the D segment call TRBD2 is taken from the table without a DNA check. Germline CDR1 is SGHNT and CDR2 is YENEEA. The CDR3 extends over 15 residues, inclusive of both ends. CDR3 loop: CASSFAQGLINEQNL.

The CDR3 reads CASSQALAGGEQYF. CDR3 nucleotides: TGTGCCAGCAGCCAGGCACTAGCGGGAGGCGAGCAGTACTTC. The V call is TRBV2, the J call TRBJ2-7; 12 nucleotides align to TRBD2. The CDR3 has 14 amino acids. Germline V gene data show CDR1 as SNHLY and CDR2 as FYNNEI. J gave up 6 bases and V 6 bases, and 6 bases lay outside the gene matches.

The J gene is TRBJ1-5, the V gene TRBV2; 11 bases agree with TRBD1. CDR1 and CDR2 (germline): SNHLY, FYNNEI. Trimming cost V 5 bases and J 5 bases; bases outside gene matches: 2. CDR3 length: 14 amino acids. CDR3 loop: CASSPDRGHQPQHF. The CDR3, as DNA: TGTGCCAGCAGTCCGGACAGGGGGCATCAGCCCCAGCATTTT.

The chain joins TRBV18 to TRBJ1-1, with 8 bases that match TRBD1. With V trimmed by 2 bases and J by 5 bases, 10 bases remained unmatched. There are 16 residues in the CDR3. The germline CDR1 and CDR2 sequences are KGHSH and LQKENI. CDR3 nucleotides: TGTGCCAGCTCACCAGGCGCAGGGGGCGCGGAAACTGAAGCTTTCTTT. It specifies CASSPGAGGAETEAFF.

This clonotype has just one count. A read error may account for a junction end that differs from germline. This chain links TRBV6-6 with TRBJ2-1; D call uncertain. Germline V gives CDR1 MNHNY, CDR2 SVGAGI (reference sequence). The CDR3 spans 11 residues. The CDR3 reads CASCYRTEQFF. CDR3 coding DNA: TGTGCCAGCTGTTATAGAACTGAGCAGTTCTTC.

About this clonotype: One end of the junction fails to match germline, which may point to a read error. The CDR3 loop is CDISDWGRGQPQHF. The CDR3 region has the DNA TGTGACATCAGTGATTGGGGGCGAGGACAGCCCCAGCATTTT. This sequence joins TRBV10-3 and TRBJ1-5, with D possibly matching TRBD1 (6 bases). The CDR3 contains 14 residues. Germline V gene sequence: CDR1 ENHRY, CDR2 SYGVKD.

This clonotype was recorded at least ten times. The chain combines TRBV6-6 with TRBJ2-2; TRBD1 matches 10 bases. The CDR3 extends over 15 amino acids. Per the germline V gene, CDR1 is MNHNY and CDR2 is SVGAGI (reference sequence). The V segment lost 6 bases and the J segment 6 bases; nucleotides outside the gene matches: 7. CDR3 region: CASRPTGGESGELFF. The CDR3 DNA reads TGTGCCAGCAGGCCGACAGGGGGCGAATCCGGGGAGCTGTTTTTT.

A word on this clonotype: At one end, the junction sequence differs from germline, possibly due to a read error. The chain is built from TRBV29-1 and TRBJ1-1; 9 bases line up with TRBD1. Germline CDR1 is SQVTM and CDR2 is ANQGSEA. This CDR3 contains 14 residues. CDR3 DNA: TGCAGCGTTAGGGCTATACAGGGGGCCTCTGAACCTTTCTTT. This gives the protein CSVRAIQGASEPFF.

Note on this clonotype: A much larger clone lies one base from this, so it may be a read error. V and J are TRBV29-1 and TRBJ2-7; D is perhaps TRBD1 (5 bases). Looked up from germline, CDR1 is SQVTM and CDR2 is ANQGSEA. This CDR3 has 13 residues. The CDR3 sequence: CSVEGQGSYGQYF. For the CDR3, the DNA is TGCAGCGTTGAAGGGCAGGGTTCCTACGGGCAGTACTTC.

The chain couples TRBV13 to TRBJ2-2; no definite D call. From germline, CDR1 is PRHDT and CDR2 FYEKMQ (reference sequence). The CDR3 length is 12 residues. V lost 11 bases, J lost 5 bases, and 12 bases lay in between. The CDR3 sequence is CAGVRRTGELFF. For the CDR3, the DNA is TGTGCCGGGGTCAGGCGGACCGGGGAGCTGTTTTTT.

In the case of this clonotype: In this CDR3 the conserved last residue, phenylalanine or tryptophan, is missing, so a read error is likely. The chain employs TRBV11-3 and TRBJ2-1; 9 bases agree with TRBD2. Germline V CDR1 and CDR2: SGHNT, YENEEA. This CDR3 comprises 18 residues. The CDR3 is CAISLGQGGRAGYNEQFS. The CDR3 DNA follows: TGTGCCATCAGCTTAGGTCAGGGCGGGAGGGCCGGCTACAATGAGCAGTTCTCC.